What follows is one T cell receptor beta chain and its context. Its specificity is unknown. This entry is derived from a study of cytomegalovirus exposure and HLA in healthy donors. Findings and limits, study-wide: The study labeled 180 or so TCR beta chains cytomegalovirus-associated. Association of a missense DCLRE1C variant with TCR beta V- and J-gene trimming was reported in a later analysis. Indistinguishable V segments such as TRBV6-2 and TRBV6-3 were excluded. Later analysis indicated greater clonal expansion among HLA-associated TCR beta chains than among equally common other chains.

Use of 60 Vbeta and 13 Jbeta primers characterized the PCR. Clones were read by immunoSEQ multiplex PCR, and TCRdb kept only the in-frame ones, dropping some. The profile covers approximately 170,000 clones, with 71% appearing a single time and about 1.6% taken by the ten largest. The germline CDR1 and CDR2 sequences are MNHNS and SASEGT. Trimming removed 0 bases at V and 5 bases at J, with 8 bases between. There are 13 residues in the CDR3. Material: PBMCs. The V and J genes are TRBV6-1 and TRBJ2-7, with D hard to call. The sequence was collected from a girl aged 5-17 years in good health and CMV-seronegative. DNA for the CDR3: TGTGCCAGCAGTGAAGCGAGATACCACGAGCAGTACTTC. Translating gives CASSEARYHEQYF.